These 11 T cell receptor beta chains originate from one sample sequenced in a study of blood T cell repertoires in COVID-19 (dated by TCRdb to about 2020). Library prep was done by the immunoSEQ multiplex PCR assay. TCRdb's version of the immuneACCESS table is confined to in-frame rearrangements and falls short of the full clone set. An unresolved V gene accounts for under half of the shortfall where checked; the remainder is of unknown origin. Recorded for this sample are more than 300,000 clones; approximately 84% of them occurred a single time. Of the sample, roughly 10% falls within the top ten clones. Sequenced: PBMCs or T cells enriched from blood (not recorded which). Receptor source: a woman younger than 35 who had recovered from COVID-19.

The CDR3 sequence: CASSPSGGGYTF. The CDR3 DNA sequence: TGTGCCAGCAGCCCCTCCGGGGGTGGCTACACCTTC. The chain combines TRBV9 with TRBJ1-2; perhaps TRBD1 as D (5 bases). The CDR3 runs to 12 residues. Germline CDR1 and CDR2: SGDLS and YYNGEE. The ends were cut back, 4 bases at V and 7 bases at J, with 11 bases in the middle.

This clone has only one observation. The rearrangement uses TRBV9 and TRBJ2-2; a possible D gene is TRBD2 (6 bases). This CDR3 contains 15 residues. Per germline, CDR1 SGDLS and CDR2 YYNGEE. Trimming removed 4 bases at V and 4 bases at J, with 14 bases between. The DNA of the CDR3 is TGTGCCAGCAGCCCCAGCGGGCCGACCACCGGGGAGCTGTTTTTT. It specifies CASSPSGPTTGELFF.

This rearrangement joins TRBV5-1 to TRBJ1-1, with TRBD1 matching over 9 bases. The CDR3 covers 14 residues. After removal of 5 bases from V and 6 bases from J, the junction contained 8 bases not matched to a gene. The germline V gene has CDR1 SGHRS and CDR2 YFSETQ. In DNA form, the CDR3 reads TGCGCCAGCAGTTCGGGACAGGGATTTGCTGAAGCTTTCTTT. Translated, it gives CASSSGQGFAEAFF.

V usage is TRBV19 and J usage is TRBJ1-2; D unresolved. The germline CDR1 and CDR2 sequences are LNHDA and SQIVND (reference sequence). The CDR3 runs to 12 residues. V was pared by 5 bases and J by 6 bases, with 10 bases between. The CDR3 DNA reads as TGTGCCAGTAGTGCCGGGTCGAATGGCTACACCTTC. It codes for CASSAGSNGYTF.

This clone was detected a few times. V usage is TRBV2 and J usage is TRBJ1-4, with TRBD1 matching 9 bases. CDR3 size: 14 residues. Germline CDR1 is SNHLY and CDR2 is FYNNEI. J lost 6 bases, V lost 8 bases, and 7 bases had no gene match. The chain's CDR3 is CASGDRTGDEKLFF. CDR3 DNA sequence: TGTGCCAGCGGGGATCGGACAGGGGATGAAAAACTGTTTTTT.

J is TRBJ1-2 and V is TRBV7-9, with 7 bases aligning to TRBD1. In germline, CDR1 is SEHNR, CDR2 FQNEAQ (reference sequence). This CDR3 region has 15 residues. The V and J ends lost 1 base and 6 bases, in that order; junction bases with no gene match: 8. This CDR3 reads CASSLVGATGHGYTF. The CDR3, as DNA: TGTGCCAGCAGCTTAGTGGGCGCGACAGGGCATGGCTACACCTTC.

V and J are TRBV24-1 and TRBJ1-5; D is uncertain. Germline-derived CDR1 and CDR2 are KGHDR and SFDVKD. Trimming pared 0 bases from V and 0 bases from J, leaving 11 bases between. There are 17 residues in the CDR3. The CDR3 reads CATSDLLQSDSNQPQHF. CDR3 in DNA: TGTGCCACCAGTGATTTGCTCCAGTCCGATAGCAATCAGCCCCAGCATTTT.

This rearrangement joins TRBV5-1 to TRBJ1-4; D unresolved. CDR3 length: 14 amino acids. The germline V gene has CDR1 SGHRS and CDR2 YFSETQ. V lost 3 bases and J lost 6, with 12 bases in between. This CDR3 reads CASSSDNTHEKLFF. In DNA, the CDR3 is TGCGCCAGCAGCTCCGACAACACCCATGAAAAACTGTTTTTT.

The CDR3 sequence: CARTTEGGNTIYF. Here the CDR3 DNA reads TGTGCCCGCACCACGGAGGGGGGAAACACCATATATTTT. This chain uses TRBV2 with TRBJ1-3; D is possibly TRBD1 (5 bases). V shed 11 bases and J shed 4 bases, with 15 bases lying between them. This CDR3 is built from 13 residues. Germline values: CDR1 SNHLY, CDR2 FYNNEI.

Remarks on this clone: Other DNA sequences of this sample code for an identical CDR3. V usage is TRBV5-1 and J usage is TRBJ2-2; the match to TRBD1 covers 7 bases. Germline loops: CDR1 SGHRS, CDR2 YFSETQ. Trimming cost V 0 bases and J 0 bases; bases outside gene matches: 2. The CDR3 length is 16 residues. The CDR3 spells CASSLGQGSNTGELFF. For the CDR3, the DNA is TGCGCCAGCAGCTTGGGACAGGGCTCGAACACCGGGGAGCTGTTTTTT.

V is TRBV12-3 or TRBV12-4 and J is TRBJ1-1, with D perhaps matching TRBD1 (5 bases). The CDR3 sequence is 13 residues long. Trimming cost V 5 bases and J 5 bases, with 12 bases left between them. The chain's CDR3 is CASSLQGWTEAFF. The DNA for the CDR3 is TGTGCCAGCAGTCTGCAGGGTTGGACTGAAGCTTTCTTT.